These 30 T cell receptor beta chains originate from one sample sequenced in a study of cytomegalovirus exposure and HLA in healthy donors. Researchers ran the PCR with 60 Vbeta and 13 Jbeta primers. Produced via immunoSEQ multiplex PCR; TCRdb's table is partial and in-frame only. The sample has approximately 38,000 clones, around 84% seen once; the top ten hold 3.6%. The sample taken for sequencing was PBMCs. The receptors were gathered from a woman aged 18-30 years in good health and CMV-seronegative.

The gene calls are TRBV9 and TRBJ2-1; a possible D gene is TRBD2 (5 bases). Germline V gene sequence: CDR1 SGDLS, CDR2 YYNGEE. The CDR3 contains 17 residues. Trimming pared 4 bases from V and 0 bases from J, leaving 17 bases between. Here the CDR3 reads CASSPIGAADSYNEQFF. Written as DNA, the CDR3 is TGTGCCAGCAGCCCCATCGGAGCGGCCGACTCCTACAATGAGCAGTTCTTC.

The chain employs TRBV7-9 and TRBJ2-2, with 10 positions matching TRBD1. Germline-derived CDR1 and CDR2 are SEHNR and FQNEAQ (reference sequence). The junction had 4 bases not matched to a gene; V was cut back by 0 bases and J by 3 bases. The CDR3 is 17 residues long. The CDR3 is CASSLAVGTGDTGELFF. The CDR3 DNA sequence: TGTGCCAGCAGCTTAGCAGTCGGGACAGGGGACACCGGGGAGCTGTTTTTT.

The chain couples TRBV7-2 to TRBJ2-1; TRBD2 matches at 10 bases. This CDR3 contains 15 residues. Germline V lookup: CDR1 SGHTA, CDR2 FQGNSA. V lost 0 bases to trimming and J lost 8 bases; unmatched junction nucleotides: 4. The CDR3 coding sequence is TGTGCCAGCAGCTTAGCCCCTAGCGGGAGCTATGAGCAGTTCTTC. Amino acids: CASSLAPSGSYEQFF.

J is TRBJ2-1 and V is TRBV7-2; 11 bases are shared with TRBD2. The CDR3 runs 15 residues. Germline-derived CDR1 and CDR2 are SGHTA and FQGNSA. V was clipped by 2 bases and J by 5 bases; unmatched bases: 2. For the CDR3, the DNA is TGTGCCAGCAGCTTAACTAGCGGGAGCCACAATGAGCAGTTCTTC. Its translation: CASSLTSGSHNEQFF.

The chain employs TRBV27 and TRBJ2-7; possible D gene TRBD2, 5 bases. This CDR3 region has 13 residues. V was clipped by 5 bases and J by 1 base, with 9 bases between them. Germline V gives CDR1 MNHEY, CDR2 SMNVEV (reference sequence). CDR3 DNA: TGTGCCAGCAGTGCGGACTTTTCCTACGAGCAGTACTTC. Its protein is CASSADFSYEQYF.

J is TRBJ2-5 and V is TRBV5-1; 10 nucleotides line up with TRBD2. Germline assignment: CDR1 SGHRS and CDR2 YFSETQ. The trim removed 0 bases at V and 5 bases at J, leaving 7 bases unmatched. The CDR3 is 16 residues long. The CDR3 region is CASSLDPAGGRETQYF. As DNA, the CDR3 is TGCGCCAGCAGCTTGGATCCAGCGGGAGGGCGGGAGACCCAGTACTTC.

The chain recombines TRBV5-6 with TRBJ2-5; 11 bases are a match to TRBD1. The CDR3 is 16 residues long. Germline CDR1 is SGHDT and CDR2 is YYEEEE. V lost 2 bases and J lost 0; bases outside the gene matches: 3. CDR3 protein: CASSFRTGGYQETQYF. CDR3 coding DNA: TGTGCCAGCAGCTTCAGGACAGGGGGCTACCAAGAGACCCAGTACTTC.

This chain joins TRBV7-9 and TRBJ2-3; a weak D match, TRBD2 (5 bases). Germline CDR1 SEHNR, CDR2 FQNEAQ (reference sequence). V lost 5 bases and J 6 bases, leaving 18 bases between the germline ends. The CDR3 has 15 residues. CDR3 amino acids: CASSRTYSRSDTQYF. DNA for the CDR3: TGTGCCAGCAGCCGGACTTACTCCCGGTCGGATACGCAGTATTTT.

There are a few counts of this clone. The gene calls are TRBV6-6 and TRBJ2-7; 7 bases map to TRBD1. Germline V gives CDR1 MNHNY, CDR2 SVGAGI (reference sequence). V gave up 7 bases and J gave up 0 bases; unmatched junction bases: 6. This CDR3 contains 14 residues. The CDR3 loop is CASTPRDSSYEQYF. The CDR3 DNA sequence: TGTGCCAGCACGCCTCGGGACAGCTCCTACGAGCAGTACTTC.

The chain joins TRBV27 to TRBJ2-7; perhaps TRBD2 as D (6 bases). Trimming cost V 3 bases and J 2 bases, with 11 bases left between them. Germline V gives CDR1 MNHEY, CDR2 SMNVEV (reference sequence). There are 14 residues in the CDR3. DNA for the CDR3: TGTGCCAGCAGTTTCGGGGGAGGCGCCTACGAGCAGTACTTC. It yields the protein CASSFGGGAYEQYF.

V and J are TRBV28 and TRBJ2-2; 10 bases line up with TRBD1. There are 15 residues in the CDR3. V was clipped by 5 bases and J by 7 bases; unmatched bases: 7. Germline V gene lookup returns CDR1 MDHEN and CDR2 SYDVKM. The CDR3 sequence is CASSRGQGVSGELFF. CDR3 DNA sequence: TGTGCCAGCAGTAGAGGACAGGGGGTAAGCGGGGAGCTGTTTTTT.

This clone was found a few times. The chain employs TRBV28 and TRBJ1-2; 7 bases are shared with TRBD1. The V gene's germline CDR1 is MDHEN and CDR2 SYDVKM. The length of the CDR3 is 13 residues. Germline trimming cut 7 bases from V and 5 bases from J; bases unmatched to any gene: 7. The CDR3 reads CASIGGAGYGYTF. The CDR3 DNA is TGTGCCAGCATAGGGGGCGCAGGGTATGGCTACACCTTC.

The gene calls are TRBV11-3 and TRBJ2-1, with 7 positions matching TRBD1. J lost 2 bases, V lost 3 bases, and 4 bases had no gene match. The CDR3 has 15 amino acids. Germline CDR1 SGHNT, CDR2 YENEEA. The CDR3 bases are TGTGCCAGCAGCTTTCAGACAGGGACCTACAATGAGCAGTTCTTC. It specifies CASSFQTGTYNEQFF. The whole variable domain, remainder taken from reference TRBV11-3 and TRBJ2-1, is EAGVVQSPRYKIIEKKQPVAFWCNPISGHNTLYWYLQNLGQGPELLIRYENEEAVDDSQLPKDRFSAERLKGVDSTLKIQPAELGDSAVYLCASSFQTGTYNEQFFGPGTRLTVL.

This clone was counted between two and nine times. This chain connects TRBV5-4 to TRBJ1-2, with D maybe TRBD1 (5 bases). V dropped 1 base and J dropped 1 base, with 8 bases sitting between them. CDR1 is SGHNT and CDR2 is YYREEE in the germline V gene (reference sequence). The CDR3 consists of 14 residues. CDR3 in DNA: TGTGCCAGCAGCTTGCGACAGAATAACTATGGCTACACCTTC. Translating gives CASSLRQNNYGYTF.

In DNA form, the CDR3 reads TGCAGCGTTGAGCTTGGGGGCTACACTGAAGCTTTCTTT. Its translation: CSVELGGYTEAFF. The J gene is TRBJ1-1, the V gene TRBV29-1; tentatively, D is TRBD1 (6 bases). There are 13 residues in the CDR3. Trimming took off 3 bases at V and 3 bases at J, with 11 bases between the two ends. Germline CDR1 is SQVTM and CDR2 is ANQGSEA.

This clone has more than one count but fewer than ten. A read error may account for a junction end that differs from germline. V usage is TRBV19 and J usage is TRBJ1-2, with D tentatively TRBD1 (6 bases). This CDR3 has 14 residues. Germline lookup yields CDR1 LNHDA and CDR2 SQIVND (reference sequence). CDR3 sequence: CASSIVGANYGYPF. The CDR3 nucleotides are TGTGCCAGTAGTATCGTGGGGGCTAACTATGGCTACCCCTTC.

This clone was counted a few times. The V gene is TRBV19, the J gene TRBJ1-1; 7 nucleotides match TRBD1. Trimming took 7 bases from V and 1 from J; bases not matched to a gene: 6. Germline V gives CDR1 LNHDA, CDR2 SQIVND (reference sequence). The CDR3 is 14 amino acids. The CDR3 DNA reads TGTGCCAGTACGGCAGGGGGGCCGAACACTGAAGCTTTCTTT. Translating gives CASTAGGPNTEAFF.

The chain has TRBV23-1 and TRBJ2-1; TRBD1 is a possible D gene (5 bases). TRBV23-1 is an open reading frame whose function is uncertain. Trimming removed 5 bases from V and 0 bases from J, with 14 bases in between. This CDR3 has 16 amino acids. The CDR3 spells CASSAQRGNSYNEQFF. CDR3 in DNA: TGCGCCAGCAGTGCACAAAGGGGCAACTCCTACAATGAGCAGTTCTTC.

The chain uses TRBV5-4 and TRBJ1-1, with D possibly matching TRBD1 (5 bases). Germline V CDR1 and CDR2: SGHNT, YYREEE (reference sequence). This CDR3 has 15 amino acids. V shed 2 bases and J shed 7 bases, with 18 bases lying between them. The CDR3 region is CASSFGPSGGGEAFF. DNA for the CDR3: TGTGCCAGCAGCTTTGGGCCTAGCGGGGGGGGTGAAGCTTTCTTT.

This chain joins TRBV4-3 and TRBJ2-7, with a tentative D call TRBD1 (6 bases). The germline V gene encodes CDR1 LGHNA and CDR2 YSLEER. Trimming left V 1 base short and J 3 bases short, with 13 bases between. The CDR3 contains 15 residues. DNA for the CDR3: TGCGCCAGCAGCCAAGCGCAGGGGAAGGGCTACGAGCAGTACTTC. This sequence encodes CASSQAQGKGYEQYF.

The CDR3 reads CASSARQGETQYF. The DNA for the CDR3 is TGTGCCAGCAGCGCACGACAGGGTGAGACCCAGTACTTC. The chain combines TRBV7-7 with TRBJ2-5, with 7 bases identical to TRBD1. The CDR3 is made up of 13 amino acids. J gave up 5 bases and V 5 bases, and 5 bases lay outside the gene matches. Germline V CDR1 and CDR2: SSHAT, FNYEAQ (reference sequence).

In its sample, this clone ranks as medium-sized. The chain joins TRBV6-5 to TRBJ1-4; D is possibly TRBD1 (5 bases). The ends were cut back, 4 bases at V and 8 bases at J, with 8 bases in the middle. CDR1 and CDR2 from the germline V gene are MNHEY and SVGAGI. This CDR3 has 12 amino acids. CDR3: CASSSGVEKLFF. The CDR3 DNA follows: TGTGCCAGCAGTTCGGGGGTAGAAAAACTGTTTTTT.

This chain uses TRBV5-1 with TRBJ2-3; a possible D gene is TRBD2 (5 bases). V lost 0 bases, J lost 4 bases, and 12 bases lay in between. The CDR3 contains 15 residues. Per germline, CDR1 SGHRS and CDR2 YFSETQ. CDR3 nucleotides: TGCGCCAGCAGCTTGGCCGTGCTAGCCGCAGATACGCAGTATTTT. Amino acid sequence: CASSLAVLAADTQYF.

The chain combines TRBV7-6 with TRBJ1-1; D is unclear. Trimming removed 1 base from V and 7 bases from J, with 10 bases in between. CDR1 and CDR2 (germline): SGHVS, FNYEAQ. CDR3 size: 13 residues. The CDR3, as DNA: TGTGCCAGCAGCTTAGGCGTCACAGATGAAGCTTTCTTT. Translated, it gives CASSLGVTDEAFF.

The rearrangement uses TRBV6-5 and TRBJ1-2; a possible D gene is TRBD1 (6 bases). The germline V and J ends were trimmed by 5 bases and 5 bases, with 9 bases remaining between them. Per the germline V gene, CDR1 is MNHEY and CDR2 is SVGAGI. The CDR3 runs to 12 residues. CDR3 sequence (DNA): TGTGCCAGCAGTCCACAGGGATATGGCTACACCTTC. Encoded protein: CASSPQGYGYTF.

The V gene is TRBV5-1, the J gene TRBJ1-4; D is possibly TRBD1 (5 bases). CDR1 is SGHRS, CDR2 YFSETQ, per germline. CDR3 length equals 12 residues. With 5 bases removed from V and 7 bases from J, the gap between germline ends came to 9 bases. The CDR3 DNA follows: TGCGCCAGCAGGCGGGGGAGTGAAAAACTGTTTTTT. Translating it yields CASRRGSEKLFF. Full variable domain (remainder filled in from reference TRBV5-1 and TRBJ1-4): KAGVTQTPRYLIKTRGQQVTLSCSPISGHRSVSWYQQTPGQGLQFLFEYFSETQRNKGNFPGRFSGRQFSNSRSEMNVSTLELGDSALYLCASRRGSEKLFFGSGTQLSVL.

The CDR3, as DNA: TGCAGCGTTGCCAGGGACCAAGAGACCCAGTACTTC. Its protein product is CSVARDQETQYF. This sequence joins TRBV29-1 and TRBJ2-5; perhaps TRBD1 as D (5 bases). CDR1 is SQVTM, CDR2 ANQGSEA, per germline. The V end was cut by 4 bases, the J end by 0 bases, with 6 bases between. The CDR3 contains 12 residues.

The gene calls are TRBV4-1 and TRBJ1-2; D not resolved. V dropped 3 bases and J dropped 2 bases, with 16 bases sitting between them. Germline CDR1 is MGHRA and CDR2 is YSYEKL. The CDR3 totals 16 residues. The CDR3 sequence: CASSHFYREQNYGYTF. The DNA for the CDR3 is TGCGCCAGCAGCCACTTCTACCGGGAGCAAAACTATGGCTACACCTTC.

This clone came up a few times. This chain's CDR3 is CASNRQTTANYGYTF. The CDR3 nucleotides read TGTGCCAGTAATCGACAGACGACAGCTAACTATGGCTACACCTTC. This chain links TRBV19 with TRBJ1-2; a weak D match, TRBD1 (5 bases). V shed 7 bases and J shed 0 bases, with 15 bases lying between them. Germline CDR1 and CDR2: LNHDA and SQIVND (reference sequence). The CDR3 is 15 residues long.

J is TRBJ1-2 and V is TRBV11-2; D possibly corresponds to TRBD1 (5 bases). Looked up from germline, CDR1 is SGHAT and CDR2 is FQNNGV. Trimming removed 3 bases from V and 3 bases from J, with 8 bases in between. The CDR3 runs 13 residues. CDR3 DNA sequence: TGTGCCAGCAGCTTTGCACAGGACTATGGCTACACCTTC. Protein sequence: CASSFAQDYGYTF.